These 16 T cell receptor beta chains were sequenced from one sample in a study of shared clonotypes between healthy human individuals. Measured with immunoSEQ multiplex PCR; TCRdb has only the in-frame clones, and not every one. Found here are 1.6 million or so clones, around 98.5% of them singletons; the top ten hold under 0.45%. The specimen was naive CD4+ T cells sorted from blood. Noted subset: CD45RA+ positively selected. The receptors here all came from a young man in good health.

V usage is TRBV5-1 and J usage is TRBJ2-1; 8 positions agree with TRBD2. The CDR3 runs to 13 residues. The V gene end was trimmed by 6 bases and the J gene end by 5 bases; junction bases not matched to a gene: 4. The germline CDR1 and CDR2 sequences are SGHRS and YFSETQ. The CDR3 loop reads CASTVAGNNEQFF. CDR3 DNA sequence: TGCGCCAGCACCGTAGCGGGAAACAATGAGCAGTTCTTC.

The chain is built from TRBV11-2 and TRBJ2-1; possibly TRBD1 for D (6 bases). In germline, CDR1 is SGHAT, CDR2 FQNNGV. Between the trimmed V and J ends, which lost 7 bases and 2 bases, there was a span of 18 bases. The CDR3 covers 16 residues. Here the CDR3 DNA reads TGTGCCAGCACCATTTCCAGGACAGCAACCTACAATGAGCAGTTCTTC. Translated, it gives CASTISRTATYNEQFF.

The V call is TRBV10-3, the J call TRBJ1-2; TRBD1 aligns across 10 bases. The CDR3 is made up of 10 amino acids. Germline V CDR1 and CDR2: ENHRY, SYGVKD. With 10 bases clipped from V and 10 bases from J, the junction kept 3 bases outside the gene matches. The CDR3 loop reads CATGTGDYTF. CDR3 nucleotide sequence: TGTGCCACCGGGACAGGGGACTACACCTTC.

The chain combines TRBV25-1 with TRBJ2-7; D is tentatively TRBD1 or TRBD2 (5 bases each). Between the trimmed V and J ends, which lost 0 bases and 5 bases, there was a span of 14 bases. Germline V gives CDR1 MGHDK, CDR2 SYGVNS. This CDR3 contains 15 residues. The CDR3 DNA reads TGTGCCAGCAGTGAATATGGGACCAACGCCGACGAGCAGTACTTC. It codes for CASSEYGTNADEQYF.

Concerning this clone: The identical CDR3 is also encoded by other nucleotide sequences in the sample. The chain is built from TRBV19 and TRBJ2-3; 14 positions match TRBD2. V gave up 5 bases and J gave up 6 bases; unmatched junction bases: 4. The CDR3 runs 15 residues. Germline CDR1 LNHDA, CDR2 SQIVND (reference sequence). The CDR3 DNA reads TGTGCCAGTAGTTTGACTAGCGGGAGGGCGGATACGCAGTATTTT. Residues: CASSLTSGRADTQYF.

The CDR3 loop reads CASSTVAGTDTQYF. In DNA, the CDR3 is TGTGCCAGCAGTACAGTAGCGGGCACAGATACGCAGTATTTT. The chain joins TRBV28 to TRBJ2-3, with a tentative D call TRBD2 (6 bases). Germline CDR1 reads MDHEN; CDR2 reads SYDVKM. This CDR3 is built from 14 residues. V was trimmed by 5 bases and J by 1 base, leaving 10 bases between them.

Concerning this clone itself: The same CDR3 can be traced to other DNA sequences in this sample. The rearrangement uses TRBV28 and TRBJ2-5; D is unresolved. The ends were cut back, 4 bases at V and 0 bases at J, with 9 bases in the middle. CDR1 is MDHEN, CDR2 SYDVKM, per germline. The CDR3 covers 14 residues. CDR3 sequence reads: CASSSGQNQETQYF. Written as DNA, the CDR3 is TGTGCCAGCAGTTCCGGCCAGAACCAAGAGACCCAGTACTTC.

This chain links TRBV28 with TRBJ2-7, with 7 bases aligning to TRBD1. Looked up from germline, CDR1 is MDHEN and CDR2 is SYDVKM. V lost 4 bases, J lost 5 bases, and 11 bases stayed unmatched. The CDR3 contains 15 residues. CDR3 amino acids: CASSSQVTGRHEQYF. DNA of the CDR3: TGTGCCAGCAGTTCCCAAGTGACAGGGCGCCACGAGCAGTACTTC.

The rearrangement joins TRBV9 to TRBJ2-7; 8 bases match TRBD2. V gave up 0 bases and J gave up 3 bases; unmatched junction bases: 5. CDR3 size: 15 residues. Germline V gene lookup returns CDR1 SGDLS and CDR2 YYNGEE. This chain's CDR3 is CASSVGSGGFYEQYF. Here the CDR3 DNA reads TGTGCCAGCAGCGTAGGATCGGGAGGGTTCTACGAGCAGTACTTC.

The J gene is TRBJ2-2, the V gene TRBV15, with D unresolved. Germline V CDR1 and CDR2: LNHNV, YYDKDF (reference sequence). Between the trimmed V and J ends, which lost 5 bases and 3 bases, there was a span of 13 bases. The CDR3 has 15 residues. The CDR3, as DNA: TGTGCCACCAGCTCCCGGACGGTCCACACCGGGGAGCTGTTTTTT. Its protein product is CATSSRTVHTGELFF.

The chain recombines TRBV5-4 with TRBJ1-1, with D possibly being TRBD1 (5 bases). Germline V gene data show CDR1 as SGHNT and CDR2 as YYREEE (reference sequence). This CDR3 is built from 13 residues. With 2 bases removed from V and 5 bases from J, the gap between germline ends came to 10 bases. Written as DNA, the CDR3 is TGTGCCAGCAGCTTCTTTGGGGGAACTGAAGCTTTCTTT. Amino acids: CASSFFGGTEAFF. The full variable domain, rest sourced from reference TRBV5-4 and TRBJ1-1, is ETGVTQSPTHLIKTRGQQVTLRCSSQSGHNTVSWYQQALGQGPQFIFQYYREEENGRGNFPPRFSGLQFPNYSSELNVNALELDDSALYLCASSFFGGTEAFFGQGTRLTVV.

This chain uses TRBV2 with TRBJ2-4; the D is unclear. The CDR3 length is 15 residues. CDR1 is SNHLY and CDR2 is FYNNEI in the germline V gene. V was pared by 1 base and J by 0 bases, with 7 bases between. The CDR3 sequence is CASSEEQLAKNIQYF. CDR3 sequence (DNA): TGTGCCAGCAGTGAAGAACAACTAGCCAAAAACATTCAGTACTTC.

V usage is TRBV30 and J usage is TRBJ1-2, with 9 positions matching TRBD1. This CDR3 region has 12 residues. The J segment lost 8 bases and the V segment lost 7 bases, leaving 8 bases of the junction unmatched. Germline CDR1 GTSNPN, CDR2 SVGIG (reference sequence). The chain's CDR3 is CAYSGTGYGYTF. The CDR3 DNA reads TGTGCCTACTCCGGGACAGGGTACGGCTACACCTTC.

In nucleotides, the CDR3 is TGTGCCAGCAGCTTGGTTTCTGGGAGTGGGACCCAGTACTTC. It is translated as CASSLVSGSGTQYF. V usage is TRBV5-6 and J usage is TRBJ2-5; D perhaps matches TRBD2 (5 bases). The CDR3 runs 14 residues. The germline CDR1 and CDR2 sequences are SGHDT and YYEEEE. The V end lost 0 bases, the J end lost 7 bases, and 13 bases lay between the germline ends.

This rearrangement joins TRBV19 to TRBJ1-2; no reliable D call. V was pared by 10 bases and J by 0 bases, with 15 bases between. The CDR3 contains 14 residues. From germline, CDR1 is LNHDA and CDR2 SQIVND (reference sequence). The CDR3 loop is CATAPVLTNYGYTF. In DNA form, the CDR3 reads TGTGCCACCGCACCAGTGTTAACTAACTATGGCTACACCTTC. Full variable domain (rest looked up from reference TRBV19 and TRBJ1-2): DGGITQSPKYLFRKEGQNVTLSCEQNLNHDAMYWYRQDPGQGLRLIYYSQIVNDFQKGDIAEGYSVSREKKESFPLTVTSAQKNPTAFYLCATAPVLTNYGYTFGSGTRLTVV.

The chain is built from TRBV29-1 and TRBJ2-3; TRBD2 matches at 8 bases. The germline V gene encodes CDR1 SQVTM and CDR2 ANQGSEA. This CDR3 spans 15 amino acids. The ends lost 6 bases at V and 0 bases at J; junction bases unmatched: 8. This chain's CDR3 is CSVHGLAASTDTQYF. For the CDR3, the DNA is TGCAGCGTCCACGGACTAGCAGCTAGCACAGATACGCAGTATTTT.